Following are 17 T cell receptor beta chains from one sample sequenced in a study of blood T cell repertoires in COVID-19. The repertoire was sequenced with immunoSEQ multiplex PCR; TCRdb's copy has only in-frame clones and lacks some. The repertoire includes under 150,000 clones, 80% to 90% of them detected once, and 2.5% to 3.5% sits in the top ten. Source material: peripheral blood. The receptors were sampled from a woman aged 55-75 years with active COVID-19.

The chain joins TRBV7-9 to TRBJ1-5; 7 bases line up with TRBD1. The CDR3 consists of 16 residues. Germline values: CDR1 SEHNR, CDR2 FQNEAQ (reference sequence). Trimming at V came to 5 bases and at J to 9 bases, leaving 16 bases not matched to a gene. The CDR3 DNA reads TGTGCCAGCAGCACCTGGACAGGAGAGCTATCAGGGCCCCAGCATTTT. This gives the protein CASSTWTGELSGPQHF.

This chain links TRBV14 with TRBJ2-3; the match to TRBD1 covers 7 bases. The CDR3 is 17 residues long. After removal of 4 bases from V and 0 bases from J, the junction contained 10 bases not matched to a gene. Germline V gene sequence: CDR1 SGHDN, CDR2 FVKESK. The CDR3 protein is CASSRTMRQGSTDTQYF. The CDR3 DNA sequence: TGTGCCAGCAGCCGAACTATGAGACAGGGAAGCACAGATACGCAGTATTTT.

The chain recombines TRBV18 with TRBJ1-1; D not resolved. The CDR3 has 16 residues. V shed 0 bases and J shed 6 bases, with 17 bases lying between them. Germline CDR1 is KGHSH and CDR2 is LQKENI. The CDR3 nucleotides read TGTGCCAGCTCACCACCCGGAGTGGTTCGACCACCTGAAGCTTTCTTT. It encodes CASSPPGVVRPPEAFF.

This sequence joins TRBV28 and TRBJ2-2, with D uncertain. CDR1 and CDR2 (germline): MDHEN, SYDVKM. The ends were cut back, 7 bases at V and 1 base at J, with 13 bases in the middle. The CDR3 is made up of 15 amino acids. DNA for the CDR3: TGTGCCAGCAAGACAAATTCATTGAACACCGGGGAGCTGTTTTTT. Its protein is CASKTNSLNTGELFF.

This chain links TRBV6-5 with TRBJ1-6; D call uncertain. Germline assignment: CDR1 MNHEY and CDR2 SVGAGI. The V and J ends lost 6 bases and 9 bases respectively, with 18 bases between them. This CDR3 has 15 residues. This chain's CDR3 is CASSAPRGQASPLHF. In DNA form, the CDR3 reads TGTGCCAGCAGCGCTCCTCGGGGTCAGGCTTCACCCCTCCACTTT.

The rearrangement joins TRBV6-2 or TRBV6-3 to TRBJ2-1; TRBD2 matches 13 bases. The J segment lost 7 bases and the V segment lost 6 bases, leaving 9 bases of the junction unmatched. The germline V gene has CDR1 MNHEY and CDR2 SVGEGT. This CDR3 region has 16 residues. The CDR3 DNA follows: TGTGCCAGCAGCCCACTGGGACTAGCGGGGCGTAATGAGCAGTTCTTC. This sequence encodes CASSPLGLAGRNEQFF.

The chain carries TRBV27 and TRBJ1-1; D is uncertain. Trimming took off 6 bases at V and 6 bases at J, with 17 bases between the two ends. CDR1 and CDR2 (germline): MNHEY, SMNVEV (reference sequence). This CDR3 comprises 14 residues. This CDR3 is CASSPRSHVAEAFF. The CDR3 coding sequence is TGTGCCAGCAGCCCCCGAAGCCATGTCGCTGAAGCTTTCTTT.

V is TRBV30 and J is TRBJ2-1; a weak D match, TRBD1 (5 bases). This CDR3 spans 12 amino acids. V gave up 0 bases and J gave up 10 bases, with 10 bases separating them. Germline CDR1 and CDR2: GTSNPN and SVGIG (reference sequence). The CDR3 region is CAWSVWGDEQFF. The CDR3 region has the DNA TGTGCCTGGAGTGTGTGGGGCGACGAGCAGTTCTTC.

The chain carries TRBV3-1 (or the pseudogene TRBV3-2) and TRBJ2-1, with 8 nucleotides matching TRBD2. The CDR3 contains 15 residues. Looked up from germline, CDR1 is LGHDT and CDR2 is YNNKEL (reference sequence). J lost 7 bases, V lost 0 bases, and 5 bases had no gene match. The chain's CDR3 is CASSQESREGNEQFF. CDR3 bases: TGTGCCAGCAGCCAAGAGAGCCGGGAGGGAAATGAGCAGTTCTTC.

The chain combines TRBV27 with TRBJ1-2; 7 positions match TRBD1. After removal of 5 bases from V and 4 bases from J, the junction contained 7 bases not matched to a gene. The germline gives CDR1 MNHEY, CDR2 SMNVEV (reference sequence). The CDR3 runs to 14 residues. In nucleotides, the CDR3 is TGTGCCAGCAGTAAAACCGGGACAGCCTATGGCTACACCTTC. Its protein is CASSKTGTAYGYTF.

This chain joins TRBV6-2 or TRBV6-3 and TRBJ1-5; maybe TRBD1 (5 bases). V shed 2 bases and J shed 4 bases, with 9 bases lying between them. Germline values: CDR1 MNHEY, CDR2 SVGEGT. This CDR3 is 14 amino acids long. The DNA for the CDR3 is TGTGCCAGCAGTTACCTGGGGGGTAATCAGCCCCAGCATTTT. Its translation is CASSYLGGNQPQHF.

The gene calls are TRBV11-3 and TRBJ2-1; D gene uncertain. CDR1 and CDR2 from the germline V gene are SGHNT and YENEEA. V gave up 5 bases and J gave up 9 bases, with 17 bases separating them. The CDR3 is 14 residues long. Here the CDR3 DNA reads TGTGCCAGCAGCCTCTCCGTTGTAGGCGGTGAGCAGTTCTTC. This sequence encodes CASSLSVVGGEQFF.

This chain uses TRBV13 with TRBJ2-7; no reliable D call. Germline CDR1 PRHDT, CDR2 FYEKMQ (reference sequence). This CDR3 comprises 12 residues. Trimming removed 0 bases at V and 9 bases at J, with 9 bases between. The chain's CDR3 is CASSLGMIAQYF. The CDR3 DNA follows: TGTGCCAGCAGCTTAGGGATGATAGCGCAGTACTTC.

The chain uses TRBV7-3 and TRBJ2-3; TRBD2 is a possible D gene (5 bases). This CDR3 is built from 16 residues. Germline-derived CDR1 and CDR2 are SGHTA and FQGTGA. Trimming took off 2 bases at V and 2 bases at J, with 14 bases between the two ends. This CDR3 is CASSLQPRATTDTQYF. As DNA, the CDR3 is TGTGCCAGCAGCTTACAGCCGCGGGCGACCACAGATACGCAGTATTTT.

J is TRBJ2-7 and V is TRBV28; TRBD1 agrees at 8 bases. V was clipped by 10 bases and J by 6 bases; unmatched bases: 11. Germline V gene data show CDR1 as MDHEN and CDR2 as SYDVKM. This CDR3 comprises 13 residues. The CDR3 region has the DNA TGTGCCACCAAGAGGGGACAGGTACCCGAGCAGTACTTC. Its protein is CATKRGQVPEQYF.

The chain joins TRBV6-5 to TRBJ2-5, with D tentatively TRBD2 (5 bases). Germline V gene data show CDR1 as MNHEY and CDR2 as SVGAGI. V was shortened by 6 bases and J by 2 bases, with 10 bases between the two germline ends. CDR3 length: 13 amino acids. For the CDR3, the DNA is TGTGCCAGCAGCGCCGACTATCAAGAGACCCAGTACTTC. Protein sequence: CASSADYQETQYF.

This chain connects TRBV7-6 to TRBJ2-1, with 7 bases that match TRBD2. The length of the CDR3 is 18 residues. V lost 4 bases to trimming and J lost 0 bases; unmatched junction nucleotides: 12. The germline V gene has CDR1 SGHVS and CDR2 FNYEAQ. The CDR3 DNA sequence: TGTGCCAGCAGCTCATGGGAACTAGCGCCTAGCTCCTACAATGAGCAGTTCTTC. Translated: CASSSWELAPSSYNEQFF.